The rows below give T cell receptor beta chains drawn from one sample of a study of regulatory T cells in long-lasting Graves disease. TCRdb redid the calling of the multiplex PCR reads with MiXCR, one entry per CDR3 protein. The sample comprises 350,000 to 500,000 distinct CDR3 sequences, approximately 15% of which are singletons, and roughly 18% rests with the top ten. These records were also assigned to another study, of T cells in Graves' hyperthyroidism and ophthalmopathy.

The sequences come from peripheral blood mononuclear cells (PBMCs), collected at new diagnosis, from a patient treated with antithyroid drugs. The receptors were sampled from a woman aged 45-60 years with Graves disease. Each CDR3 is given with its conserved first and last residue. The order of the fields is J gene, D gene, clone size, V gene, CDR3 DNA, CDR3 protein. The D gene is left open where the match is weak. Where a row states a size, it is once, few, many or the class of an expanded clone; other rows omit it.

TRBJ1-4 | TRBD1 | many | TRBV7-3 | TGTGCCAGCAGCCTGACAGGGGGCCCTAATGAAAAACTGTTTTTT | CASSLTGGPNEKLFF
TRBJ2-1 | TRBD2 | . | TRBV7-3 | TGTGCCAGCAGTACCGGGACTAGCAGCCACAATGAGCAGTTCTTC | CASSTGTSSHNEQFF
TRBJ1-2 | . | many | TRBV6-2/TRBV6-3 | TGTGCCAGCAGTCCCCCACGGACCACTAACTATGGCTACACCTTC | CASSPPRTTNYGYTF
TRBJ1-4 | . | many | TRBV28 | TGTGCCAGCAGTCTCGACCAGAATGAAAAACTGTTTTTT | CASSLDQNEKLFF
TRBJ1-5 | . | many | TRBV5-1 | TGCGCCAGCAGCTTGGCCAGCGGCGGGGGAGATCAGCCCCAGCATTTT | CASSLASGGGDQPQHF
TRBJ2-7 | . | many | TRBV20-1 | TGCAGTGCTACAAGGACGGGGACCTACGAGCAGTACTTC | CSATRTGTYEQYF
TRBJ1-4 | . | few | TRBV6-5 | TGTGCCAGCAGTTACAATGGGCCACGACCTGGAAAACTGTTTTTT | CASSYNGPRPGKLFF
TRBJ2-7 | TRBD2 | many | TRBV4-2 | TGTGCCAGCAGCCAAGCCGTCCTAGCGGGAGTTGGCGAGCAGTACTTC | CASSQAVLAGVGEQYF
TRBJ2-1 | . | few | TRBV7-9 | TGTGCCAGCACTGGGGGGACTCTAACATACAATGAGCAGTTCTTC | CASTGGTLTYNEQFF
TRBJ2-2 | . | . | TRBV18 | TGTGCCAGCTCACCTGAGGACTCGAACACCGGGGAGCTGTTTTTT | CASSPEDSNTGELFF
TRBJ2-4 | TRBD2 | . | TRBV20-1 | TGCAGTGCTAGGGACGGACTAGCGGGAGGGTGGGCCAAAAACATTCAGTACTTC | CSARDGLAGGWAKNIQYF